This TCR beta chain was captured in a study of T cell changes during pregnancy in multiple sclerosis. Method: immunoSEQ multiplex PCR; TCRdb's copy keeps in-frame clones and lacks some. This sample has tens of thousands of clones, with 94% found just once. The source was peripheral blood, collected in the third trimester of pregnancy. This clonotype was sampled from a female donor with multiple sclerosis, enrolled in a pregnancy study.

CDR3 sequence (DNA): TGTGCCATAACGTCGACAGGGTTAGGGGAGCTGTTTTTT. It encodes CAITSTGLGELFF. V and J are TRBV2 and TRBJ2-2, with TRBD1 matching over 7 bases. The junction had 10 bases not matched to a gene; V was cut back by 10 bases and J by 8 bases. The germline V gene has CDR1 SNHLY and CDR2 FYNNEI. This CDR3 comprises 13 residues. Full variable domain (remainder filled in from reference TRBV2 and TRBJ2-2): EPEVTQTPSHQVTQMGQEVILRCVPISNHLYFYWYRQILGQKVEFLVSFYNNEISEKSEIFDDQFSVERPDGSNFTLKIRSTKLEDSAMYFCAITSTGLGELFFGEGSRLTVL.